This T cell receptor beta chain was sequenced for a study of blood T cells in healthy people across ages. Alongside a J-beta primer mix, a sample-barcoded 5' primer served in a second PCR lasting about 7 to 11 cycles. TCRdb itself ran the 5' RACE reads through MiXCR, one entry per CDR3 protein. The sample has some 930,000 distinct CDR3 sequences; under 35% are singletons. Germline V gene lookup returns CDR1 SGHRS and CDR2 YFSETQ. The CDR3 has 16 amino acids. Study-level findings and limits: The CMV status of each donor remained undetermined, and this could have confounded shifts in expanded clonotypes.

A remark on this clonotype: Its target is not known. Possible read error: a much larger clone is one base away.

These data were also filed under a second study, of T cells of mothers and their children. That report notes: There were no persistent microchimeric T cell clones detected.

V usage is TRBV5-1 and J usage is TRBJ1-2; D call uncertain. Sequencing used blood. This TCR was recovered from a middle-aged woman in good health. CDR3 sequence (DNA): TGCGCCGGCAGCTTGCGGAGGGTGCTTATTATCAATGGCTACACCTTC. It encodes CAGSLRRVLIINGYTF.